This is a list of T cell receptor beta chains from one sample in a study of cytomegalovirus exposure and HLA in healthy donors. TCRdb's table, derived via immunoSEQ multiplex PCR, lists solely in-frame clones and lacks some. The table includes more than 100,000 clones, less than 85% detected once. Sequences were obtained from PBMCs. Receptors originate from a woman aged 40 to 50 in good health and CMV-seronegative. Both conserved end residues are part of each CDR3. A D gene is named only where the DNA matches it firmly. Expanded clones are given a class, and other clones once, few, many or no size at all.

>-|14|TRBV7-2|TRBJ2-5|few
TGTGCCAGCAGCTTAAATGCGGCTCCGGAGACCCAGTACTTC
CASSLNAAPETQYF
>TRBD2|18|TRBV7-2|TRBJ2-3|-
TGTGCCAGCAGCTTACCCCGGGGGGGTGAGATATGGACAGATACGCAGTATTTT
CASSLPRGGEIWTDTQYF
>-|15|TRBV7-9|TRBJ2-1|-
TGTTCCAGCAGCTTAGTTTCGAGTGGGGCACATGAGCAGTTCTTC
CSSSLVSSGAHEQFF
>TRBD2|13|TRBV25-1|TRBJ2-5|-
TGTGCCAGCAGGCGGGCGGGAGGGGAGACCCAGTACTTC
CASRRAGGETQYF
>TRBD1|14|TRBV27|TRBJ1-1|-
TGTGCCAGCAGTTTATCGACAGGGAACTATGAAGCTTTCTTT
CASSLSTGNYEAFF
>-|14|TRBV7-8|TRBJ2-3|-
TGTGCCAGCAGCTTGTTCATTGCGGCGGATACGCAGTATTTT
CASSLFIAADTQYF
>-|16|TRBV7-2|TRBJ2-2|once
TGTGCCAGCAGCTTAGTGGCGAGGGTCGGCACCGGGGAGCTGTTTTTT
CASSLVARVGTGELFF
>-|15|TRBV10-3|TRBJ2-7|-
TGTGCCATCAGTGAGTCGATGGAAGGGGGACACGAGCAGTACTTC
CAISESMEGGHEQYF
>-|16|TRBV7-6|TRBJ1-5|-
TGTCCCAGCAGCTTAGGTGGGGGGGCGGGCGGGCAGCCCCAGCATTTT
CPSSLGGGAGGQPQHF
>TRBD2|15|TRBV25-1|TRBJ2-3|few
TGTGCCAGTAGGGAGGCGGGGGGGTCCACAGATACGCAGTATTTT
CASREAGGSTDTQYF
>-|13|TRBV7-2|TRBJ2-7|-
TGTGCCAGCAGCCCTCCCCCCTCCTACGAGCAGTACTTC
CASSPPPSYEQYF
>-|16|TRBV5-8|TRBJ1-2|-
TGTGCCAGCACCGACAACTACTGGGCAGGGAACTATGGCTACACCTTC
CASTDNYWAGNYGYTF
>-|15|TRBV7-2|TRBJ2-7|-
TGTGCCAGCAGCTTAGCGCCAGGGGCGGACCTAGAGCAGTACTTC
CASSLAPGADLEQYF
>TRBD1|18|TRBV5-1|TRBJ2-7|-
TGCGCCAGCAGCCCCCGAATAGGGACAGAACTTTTCTCCTACGAGCAGTACTTC
CASSPRIGTELFSYEQYF
>-|13|TRBV2|TRBJ2-5|-
TGTGCCAGCAGTCGGACTTACGAAGAGACCCAGTACTTC
CASSRTYEETQYF
>-|13|TRBV19|TRBJ1-5|-
TGTGCCAGTAGTATGCAGCGGGATCAGCCCCAGCATTTT
CASSMQRDQPQHF
>TRBD2|18|TRBV4-2|TRBJ2-6|-
TGTGCCAGCAGCCAACAAACTAGCGCCGACTCTGGGGCCAACGTCCTGACTTTC
CASSQQTSADSGANVLTF
>TRBD1|18|TRBV6-1|TRBJ2-1|-
TGTGCCAGCAGTGAAGGCCCAGGGGGTAGTTCCGCGAGGTATGAGCAGTTCTTC
CASSEGPGGSSARYEQFF